The rows below give T cell receptor beta chains drawn from one sample of a study of identical twins. Each CDR3 protein is one row after TCRdb ran MiXCR on the 5' RACE reads. The sample consists of 1.5 million to 2 million distinct CDR3 sequences, roughly 35% of them appearing once. Material for sequencing was cord blood. The origin of the receptors is a newborn girl in good health. Each CDR3 is given with its conserved first and last residue. Each record gives: D gene, clone size, J gene, V gene, CDR3 DNA, CDR3 protein. A D gene is named only where the DNA matches it firmly. Part of the rows lack a size; the others show once, few, many or a class for expanded clones.

TRBD1 | NA | TRBJ2-5 | TRBV20-1 | TGCAGTGCTAGAGATGGTCCTTGGGGACAGCGGTTAAGGAATGAGCAGTACTTC | CSARDGPWGQRLRNEQYF
NA | once | TRBJ1-6 | TRBV20-1 | TGCAGTGCTAGAGACGGGGGAAATAATTCACCCCTCCACTTT | CSARDGGNNSPLHF
NA | NA | TRBJ1-6 | TRBV20-1 | TGCAGTGCTAGAGATCACCAGGGAGGTTCACCCCCCCACTTT | CSARDHQGGSPPHF
NA | few | TRBJ2-7 | TRBV7-9 | TGTGCCAGCAGCTTAGCGTCTCGGGAGGAGCAGTACTTC | CASSLASREEQYF
NA | NA | TRBJ1-6 | TRBV3-1 | TGTGCCAGCAGCCAGTCAGGGCTAAATTCACCCCTCCACTTT | CASSQSGLNSPLHF
TRBD1 | NA | TRBJ1-1 | TRBV10-3 | TGTGCCATCAGGCCGGGACAGGTTAACACTGAAGCTTTCTTT | CAIRPGQVNTEAFF
TRBD2 | many | TRBJ2-1 | TRBV20-1 | TGCAGGGGGACTAGCAAAAGCTCCTACAATGAGCAGTTCTTC | CRGTSKSSYNEQFF
TRBD2 | few | TRBJ2-1 | TRBV5-1 | TGCGCCAGCAGCTTACTAGCGGCTTCGAGCTCCTACAATGAGCAGTTCTTC | CASSLLAASSSYNEQFF
NA | few | TRBJ2-7 | TRBV7-9 | TGTGCCAGCAGCTTAGAGTACGGGCAGGAACCCGAGCAGTACTTC | CASSLEYGQEPEQYF
TRBD2 | NA | TRBJ2-2 | TRBV20-1 | TGCAGTGCTAGAGACTCGAAACTAGCGGGAGGCGGGACCGGGGAGCTGTTTTTT | CSARDSKLAGGGTGELFF
NA | NA | TRBJ2-7 | TRBV5-1 | TGCGCCAGCAGCTTCTCCCACGGGGTCTACGAGCAGTACTTC | CASSFSHGVYEQYF
TRBD2 | NA | TRBJ2-4 | TRBV7-2 | TGTGCCAGCAGCTTAGTAGGCGGGGGATTAGCCAAAAACATTCAGTACTTC | CASSLVGGGLAKNIQYF
NA | few | TRBJ2-3 | TRBV18 | TGTGCCAGCTCACCTACCCTAGCAGGTCCAGATACGCAGTATTTT | CASSPTLAGPDTQYF
NA | NA | TRBJ2-1 | TRBV19 | TGTGCCAGTAGTAGGGACGGGAGAAAGGGGCAGTTCTTC | CASSRDGRKGQFF
NA | few | TRBJ2-5 | TRBV20-1 | TGCAGTGCTAGAGAAGGGGGGCTTTTTGGTGAGACCCAGTACTTC | CSAREGGLFGETQYF
TRBD1 | NA | TRBJ2-7 | TRBV19 | TGTGCCAGTACTGGACAGGACATCGAGCAGTACTTC | CASTGQDIEQYF
TRBD1 | NA | TRBJ1-1 | TRBV7-9 | TGTGCCAGCAGCCCCGGACAGGGGTCGGACACTGAAGCTTTCTTT | CASSPGQGSDTEAFF
TRBD2 | NA | TRBJ2-3 | TRBV13 | TGTGCCAGCAGCGCCATACTAGCGGGGATCGAAGATACGCAGTATTTT | CASSAILAGIEDTQYF
NA | NA | TRBJ2-7 | TRBV11-2 | TGTGCCAGCAGCCCGGGAGAGGTCGGGTCGGATCTCCACGAGCAGTACTTC | CASSPGEVGSDLHEQYF